This TCR beta chain appears in the sequencing data of a study of blood T cell repertoires in COVID-19. Study details: The study drew acute and convalescent COVID-19 samples from the United States, Italy and Spain. T cells, B-cell-depleted T cells, or PBMCs supplied cDNA or gDNA.

The CDR3 length is 12 residues. V dropped 10 bases and J dropped 4; count of bases not matched to a gene: 3. Profiling relied on immunoSEQ multiplex PCR, and the TCRdb table lists in-frame clones only, not all of them. The sample lists approximately 210,000 clones, about 88% occurring once. The V gene is TRBV12-3 or TRBV12-4, the J gene TRBJ1-4, with 7 bases identical to TRBD1. Specimen: peripheral blood. This TCR was recovered from a woman in her thirties or forties with acute or convalescent COVID-19. CDR3 loop: CANGQVNEKLFF. The CDR3 nucleotides read TGTGCCAACGGACAGGTTAATGAAAAACTGTTTTTT.